This T cell receptor (beta chain) was identified in a study of T-cell memory formation after mild COVID-19. Looking at the study overall: TCR clusters were mostly donor specific.

General study points: That cross-reactive memory joined was suggested by some responding clones appearing in pre-infection memory.

For this clonotype: The antigen is not known.

UMIs and sample barcodes were carried by the TCR alpha and TCR beta cDNA libraries that 5'RACE produced using constant-segment primers. TCRdb called the 5' RACE reads again in MiXCR, with one record for every CDR3 protein. This table has under 300,000 distinct CDR3 sequences, 15% to 20% appearing once. The sequencing input was PBMCs or a T cell subset sorted from them (not recorded which). This TCR was sampled from a man between 18 and 29 years old who had mild COVID-19 (a few samples of this study predate the infection). Cell type and time point are not known.

The CDR3 DNA sequence: TGTGCCAGCTCACCAAATTTGGATACGCAGTATTTT. This codes for CASSPNLDTQYF. The chain recombines TRBV18 with TRBJ2-3; no reliable D call. CDR3 length: 12 residues. Looked up from germline, CDR1 is KGHSH and CDR2 is LQKENI. The V end lost 2 bases, the J end lost 6 bases, and 6 bases lay between the germline ends.